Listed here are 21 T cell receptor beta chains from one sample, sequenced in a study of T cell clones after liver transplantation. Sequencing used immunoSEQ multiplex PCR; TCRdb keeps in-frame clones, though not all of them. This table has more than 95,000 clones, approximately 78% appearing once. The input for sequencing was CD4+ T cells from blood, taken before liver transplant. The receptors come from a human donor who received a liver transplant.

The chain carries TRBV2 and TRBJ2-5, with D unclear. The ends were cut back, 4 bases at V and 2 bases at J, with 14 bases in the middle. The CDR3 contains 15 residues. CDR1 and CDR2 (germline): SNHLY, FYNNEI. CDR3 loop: CASSVEKSVQETQYF. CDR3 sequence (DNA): TGTGCCAGCAGTGTCGAGAAGTCGGTTCAAGAGACCCAGTACTTC.

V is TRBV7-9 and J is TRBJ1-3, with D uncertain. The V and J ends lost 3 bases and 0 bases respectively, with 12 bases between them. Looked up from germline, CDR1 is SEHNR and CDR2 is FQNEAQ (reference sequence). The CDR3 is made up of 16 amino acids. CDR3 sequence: CASSFLTPSSGNTIYF. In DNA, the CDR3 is TGTGCCAGCAGCTTTCTGACGCCAAGCTCTGGAAACACCATATATTTT. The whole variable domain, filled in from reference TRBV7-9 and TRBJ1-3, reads DTGVSQNPRHKITKRGQNVTFRCDPISEHNRLYWYRQTLGQGPEFLTYFQNEAQLEKSRLLSDRFSAERPKGSFSTLEIQRTEQGDSAMYLCASSFLTPSSGNTIYFGEGSWLTVV.

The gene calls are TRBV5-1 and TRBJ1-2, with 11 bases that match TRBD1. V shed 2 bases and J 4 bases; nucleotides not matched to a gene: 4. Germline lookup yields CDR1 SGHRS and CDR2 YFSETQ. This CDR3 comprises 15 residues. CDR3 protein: CASSFPGQGGYGYTF. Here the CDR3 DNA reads TGCGCCAGCAGCTTCCCGGGACAGGGGGGCTATGGCTACACCTTC.

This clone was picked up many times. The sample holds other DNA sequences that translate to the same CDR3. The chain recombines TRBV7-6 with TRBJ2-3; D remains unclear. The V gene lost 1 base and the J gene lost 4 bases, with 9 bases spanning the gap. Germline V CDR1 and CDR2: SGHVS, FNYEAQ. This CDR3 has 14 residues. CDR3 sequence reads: CASSLGGGADTQYF. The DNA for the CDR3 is TGTGCCAGCAGCTTAGGGGGTGGGGCAGATACGCAGTATTTT.

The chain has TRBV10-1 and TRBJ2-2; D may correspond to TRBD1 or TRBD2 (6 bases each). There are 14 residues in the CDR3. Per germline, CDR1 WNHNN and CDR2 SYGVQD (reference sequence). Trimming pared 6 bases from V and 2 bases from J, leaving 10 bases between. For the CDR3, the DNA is TGCGCCAGCAGGGCGGGACACAACACCGGGGAGCTGTTTTTT. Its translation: CASRAGHNTGELFF.

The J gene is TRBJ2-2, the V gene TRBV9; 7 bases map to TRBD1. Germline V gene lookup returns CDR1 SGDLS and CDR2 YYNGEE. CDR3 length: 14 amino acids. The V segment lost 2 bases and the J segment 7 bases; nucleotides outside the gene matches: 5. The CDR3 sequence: CASSVWQGVGELFF. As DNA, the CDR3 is TGTGCCAGCAGCGTGTGGCAGGGGGTCGGGGAGCTGTTTTTT.

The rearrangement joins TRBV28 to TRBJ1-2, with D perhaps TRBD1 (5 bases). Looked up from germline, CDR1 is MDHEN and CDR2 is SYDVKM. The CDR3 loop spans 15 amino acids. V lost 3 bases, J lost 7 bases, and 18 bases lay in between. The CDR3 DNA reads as TGTGCCAGCAGTTTGGGTGCTCTAGGGGTAGGTGGCTACACCTTC. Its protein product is CASSLGALGVGGYTF.

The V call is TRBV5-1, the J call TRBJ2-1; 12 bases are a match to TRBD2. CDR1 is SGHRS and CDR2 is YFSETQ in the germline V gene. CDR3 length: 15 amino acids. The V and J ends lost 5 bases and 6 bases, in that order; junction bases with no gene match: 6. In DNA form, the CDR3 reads TGCGCCAGCAGAGAATCGACTAGCGGGAGCAATGAGCAGTTCTTC. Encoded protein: CASRESTSGSNEQFF. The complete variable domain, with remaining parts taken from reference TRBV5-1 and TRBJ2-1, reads KAGVTQTPRYLIKTRGQQVTLSCSPISGHRSVSWYQQTPGQGLQFLFEYFSETQRNKGNFPGRFSGRQFSNSRSEMNVSTLELGDSALYLCASRESTSGSNEQFFGPGTRLTVL.

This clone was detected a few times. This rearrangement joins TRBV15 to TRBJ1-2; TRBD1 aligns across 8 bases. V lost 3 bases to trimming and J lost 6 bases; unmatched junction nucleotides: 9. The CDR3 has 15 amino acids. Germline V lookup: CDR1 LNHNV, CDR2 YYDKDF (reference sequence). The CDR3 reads CATSSGQGGLNGYTF. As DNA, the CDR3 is TGTGCCACCAGCAGCGGACAGGGAGGATTGAATGGCTACACCTTC.

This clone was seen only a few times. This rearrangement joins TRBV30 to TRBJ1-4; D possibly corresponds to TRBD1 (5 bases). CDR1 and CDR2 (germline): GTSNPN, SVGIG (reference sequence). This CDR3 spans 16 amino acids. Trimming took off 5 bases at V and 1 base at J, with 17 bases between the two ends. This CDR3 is CAWGYGTLGTNEKLFF. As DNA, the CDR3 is TGTGCCTGGGGGTATGGGACGTTGGGAACTAATGAAAAACTGTTTTTT.

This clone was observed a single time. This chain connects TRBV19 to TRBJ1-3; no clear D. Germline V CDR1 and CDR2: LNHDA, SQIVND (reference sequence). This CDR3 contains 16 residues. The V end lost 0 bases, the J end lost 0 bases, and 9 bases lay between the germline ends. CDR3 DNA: TGTGCCAGTAGTATAGAAAACAGACGCTCTGGAAACACCATATATTTT. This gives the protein CASSIENRRSGNTIYF.

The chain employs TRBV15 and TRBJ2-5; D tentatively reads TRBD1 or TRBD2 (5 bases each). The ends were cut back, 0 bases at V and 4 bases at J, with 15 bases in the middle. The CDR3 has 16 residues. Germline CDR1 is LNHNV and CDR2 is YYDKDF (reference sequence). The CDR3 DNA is TGTGCCACCAGCAGAGATCGGGGCTCGGCGGCAGAGACCCAGTACTTC. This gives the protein CATSRDRGSAAETQYF. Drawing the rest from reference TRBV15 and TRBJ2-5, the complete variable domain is DAMVIQNPRYQVTQFGKPVTLSCSQTLNHNVMYWYQQKSSQAPKLLFHYYDKDFNNEADTPDNFQSRRPNTSFCFLDIRSPGLGDTAMYLCATSRDRGSAAETQYFGPGTRLLVL.

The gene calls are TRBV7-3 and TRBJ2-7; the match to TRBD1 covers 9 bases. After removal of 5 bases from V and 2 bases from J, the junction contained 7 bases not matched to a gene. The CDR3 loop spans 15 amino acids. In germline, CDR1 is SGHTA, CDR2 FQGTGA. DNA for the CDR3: TGTGCCAGCAGCCCCCAAGGGACAGGGACCTACGAGCAGTACTTC. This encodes CASSPQGTGTYEQYF.

The chain's CDR3 is CASSSGLRTRGIYINNQPQHF. The CDR3 DNA reads TGTGCCAGCAGCTCGGGACTGCGAACCCGGGGAATTTATATAAACAATCAGCCCCAGCATTTT. The chain joins TRBV7-7 to TRBJ1-5, with TRBD1 as a possible D gene (5 bases). Between the trimmed V and J ends, which lost 4 bases and 3 bases, there was a span of 31 bases. The CDR3 sequence is 21 residues long. Germline loops: CDR1 SSHAT, CDR2 FNYEAQ (reference sequence).

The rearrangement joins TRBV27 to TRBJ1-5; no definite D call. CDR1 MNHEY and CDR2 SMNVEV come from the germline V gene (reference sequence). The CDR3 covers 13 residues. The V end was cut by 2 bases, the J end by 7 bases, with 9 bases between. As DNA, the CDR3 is TGTGCCAGCAGTTTAAACGTTTGGCAGCCCCAGCATTTT. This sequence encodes CASSLNVWQPQHF.

The CDR3 region is CASRRGTMHNEQFF. In DNA form, the CDR3 reads TGTGCCAGCAGACGCGGGACTATGCACAATGAGCAGTTCTTC. V usage is TRBV6-5 and J usage is TRBJ2-1, with 7 bases aligning to TRBD2. CDR1 is MNHEY, CDR2 SVGAGI, per germline. The CDR3 consists of 14 residues. The ends lost 6 bases at V and 5 bases at J; junction bases unmatched: 7.

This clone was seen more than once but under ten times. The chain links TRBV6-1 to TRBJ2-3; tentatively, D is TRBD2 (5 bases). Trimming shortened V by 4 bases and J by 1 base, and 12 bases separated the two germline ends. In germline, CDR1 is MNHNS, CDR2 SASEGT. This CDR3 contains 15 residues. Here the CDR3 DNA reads TGTGCCAGCAGTGCTACGGGAAAGGGCACAGATACGCAGTATTTT. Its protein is CASSATGKGTDTQYF.

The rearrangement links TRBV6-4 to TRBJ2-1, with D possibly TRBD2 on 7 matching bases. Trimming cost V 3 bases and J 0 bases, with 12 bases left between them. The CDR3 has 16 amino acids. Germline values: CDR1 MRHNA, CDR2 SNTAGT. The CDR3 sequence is CASSERGGGSYNEQFF. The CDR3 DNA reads TGTGCCAGCAGTGAAAGGGGAGGGGGCTCCTACAATGAGCAGTTCTTC.

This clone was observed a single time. The CDR3: CASSQYRGVRDQPQHF. The CDR3 bases are TGTGCCAGCTCACAATACAGGGGGGTTAGGGATCAGCCCCAGCATTTT. V usage is TRBV18 and J usage is TRBJ1-5; the match to TRBD1 covers 8 bases. This CDR3 spans 16 amino acids. V shed 4 bases, J shed 5 bases, and the junction held 10 bases outside the gene matches. Germline-derived CDR1 and CDR2 are KGHSH and LQKENI.

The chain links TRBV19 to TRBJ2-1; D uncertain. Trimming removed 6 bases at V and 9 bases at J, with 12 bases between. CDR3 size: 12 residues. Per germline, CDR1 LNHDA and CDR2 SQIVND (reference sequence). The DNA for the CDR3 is TGTGCCAGTAGGACGGGTTGGGGTGAGCAGTTCTTC. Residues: CASRTGWGEQFF.

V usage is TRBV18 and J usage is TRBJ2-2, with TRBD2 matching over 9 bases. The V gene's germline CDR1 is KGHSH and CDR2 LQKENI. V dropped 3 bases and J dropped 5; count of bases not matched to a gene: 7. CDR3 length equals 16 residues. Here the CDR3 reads CASSPLSGSETGELFF. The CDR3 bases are TGTGCCAGCTCACCCCTTAGCGGGAGCGAAACCGGGGAGCTGTTTTTT.